This TCR beta chain was sequenced in a study of control samples from healthy donors and cancer patients. The V and J ends lost 5 bases and 2 bases, in that order; junction bases with no gene match: 6. This CDR3 region has 15 residues. The germline gives CDR1 LNHNV, CDR2 YYDKDF (reference sequence). Some clones are missing from TCRdb's copy, which holds only in-frame ones; the method was immunoSEQ multiplex PCR. The sample lists some 150,000 clones; about nine tenths were seen once. Sequencing was carried out using blood. The chain joins TRBV15 to TRBJ2-3; TRBD2 matches 8 bases. The sequence derives from a man aged 25-45 years in good health. Here the CDR3 reads CATSQSGSPTDTQYF. Here the CDR3 DNA reads TGTGCCACCAGCCAAAGCGGGAGTCCCACAGATACGCAGTATTTT.